The entry below describes one TCR beta chain. The target of this receptor is not known. It has no much larger one-base neighbor in the sample; base qualities were not kept. This entry is derived from a study of blood T cell repertoires in COVID-19 (dated by TCRdb to 2020 to 2022). A note on the overall study: The collaborator samples originated in the United States, Italy and Spain and spanned the acute and convalescent phases of COVID-19. The sample metadata nearly always contained a de-identified subject ID, COVID-19 status, age in years and sex. The samples were drawn from two sources: the first 160 participants of the ongoing ImmuneRACE study, and about 1,300 subjects contributed by 6 global collaborators. Deeply sampled blood TCRbeta repertoires from subjects exposed to, actively infected with, or recovered from COVID-19 were included in the dataset. The repertoires were made available in a free public database intended to serve as a resource for research on the immune response to SARS-CoV-2. Where available, HLA class I and class II types were taken from metadata supplied by the sample provider and were not determined by assay-based typing. The material from the prospective study consisted of cDNA or gDNA derived from T cells, B-cell-depleted T cells, or PBMCs.

The research as a whole found: Clinical and demographic metadata were provided uncurated, with the amount varying by source and participant.

Per the germline V gene, SGHRS is the CDR1 and YFSETQ is the CDR2. Counted from cysteine to phenylalanine, this CDR3 has 17 amino acids. Only the CDR3 region is kept as DNA, spanning 51 bases read in frame from base 1. Trimming at the junction amounts to 2 bases on V and 0 bases on J, and the germline ends lie 15 bases apart. Collaborating institutions collected whole blood in K2EDTA tubes following their own protocols. For TCRbeta analysis, collaborators shipped samples as frozen whole blood, isolated PBMCs, or DNA extracted from either of those sample types. TCRbeta CDR3 regions were amplified from genomic DNA by means of the immunoSEQ Assay, a bias-controlled multiplex PCR. The authors' analysis ran thus. The number of nucleated cells in each sample was estimated from the amplification of reference gene primers within the assay. To quantify the absolute abundance of each unique TCRbeta CDR3 rearrangement, sequence reads were collapsed and filtered. For each sample, productive Simpson clonality was calculated as the square root of Simpson's diversity index across productive rearrangements. TCRdb took over this immuneACCESS table, retaining in-frame rearrangements with V and J assigned. Such tables are incomplete; in checked studies, under half of the missing clones stem from an unresolved V gene, and the remainder is unexplained. V, J and clone size are taken as reported in that table, and D and trimming were inferred from the DNA itself. This sample has under 100,000 clones in its table, and around four fifths of those were observed once. Over 15% of the sample goes to the ten largest clones.

The chain is made from TRBV5-1 and TRBJ1-3; the D gene is perhaps TRBD1, on 5 matching bases. The TCR comes from a man at least 80 years old with active or convalescent COVID-19. Sample: peripheral blood. The DNA is TGCGCCAGCAGCTTAGGGGTCGGAATTGGCTCTGGAAACACCATATATTTT. Translation gives CASSLGVGIGSGNTIYF.